The clone carrying this T cell receptor (beta chain) was counted ten times or more. What it recognizes is unknown. With a J-beta primer mix and a sample-barcoded 5' primer, a second PCR ran roughly 6 to 11 cycles. TCRdb reanalysed the 5' RACE reads using MiXCR and keeps one entry per CDR3 protein. Here the sample spans about 640,000 distinct CDR3 sequences, around 38% being singletons. The sample originates from a study of blood T cells in healthy people across ages. General observations from the study: What prevented conclusive comparison of naive and antigen-experienced cells was that PBMCs were unsorted. Nothing was known about donor CMV status, and this possibly confounded expanded clonotype changes.

Healthy Caucasian individuals from Russia aged roughly 6 to 90 served as donors. Extraction yielded at least 6 micrograms of total RNA per sample. Sequencing was performed on blood. The sequence was collected from a man aged 80 or over in good health.

DNA for the CDR3: TGTGCCAGCAGCTTGACTAACTCTGGAAACACCATATATTTT. Amino acids: CASSLTNSGNTIYF. This chain links TRBV5-5 with TRBJ1-3; D ambiguous. Germline loops: CDR1 SGHKS, CDR2 YYEKEE (reference sequence). The CDR3 has 14 residues. Trimming removed 1 base from V and 0 bases from J, with 5 bases in between. The variable domain in full, completed from reference TRBV5-5 and TRBJ1-3, reads DAGVTQSPTHLIKTRGQQVTLRCSPISGHKSVSWYQQVLGQGPQFIFQYYEKEERGRGNFPDRFSARQFPNYSSELNVNALLLGDSALYLCASSLTNSGNTIYFGEGSWLTVV.